This entry features one TCR beta chain sequence. The data belong to a study of blood T cell repertoires in COVID-19. Looking at the study overall: Specimens from acute and convalescent COVID-19 originated in the United States, Italy and Spain. The cDNA or gDNA used as material had been derived from T cells, B-cell-depleted T cells, or PBMCs.

As handled by the study authors: The assay estimated nucleated cells by amplifying reference gene primers. TCRdb's copy holds only in-frame clones and misses some; the assay was immunoSEQ multiplex PCR. V, J and clone size derive from that table, while D and trimming were established from the DNA sequence. Of just over 650,000 clones listed, more than 80% are singletons. This CDR3 comprises 15 residues. Germline loops: CDR1 SGHNT, CDR2 YENEEA. Trimming cost V 0 bases and J 5 bases, with 13 bases left between them. This TCR derives from a woman aged 18 to 35 with acute or convalescent COVID-19. Sample: peripheral blood. The chain joins TRBV11-3 to TRBJ2-5; D perhaps matches TRBD1 (7 bases). CDR3: CASSLDSGGGETQYF. CDR3 DNA: TGTGCCAGCAGCTTAGATTCAGGGGGAGGTGAGACCCAGTACTTC.